The entry that follows covers one TCR beta chain sequence. Its antigen is unidentified. These data are taken from a study of graft-versus-host responses after intestinal transplantation. V lost 3 bases and J lost 0, with 15 bases in between. The CDR3 totals 16 residues. Germline CDR1 and CDR2: GTSNPN and SVGIG (reference sequence). Study results and caveats: Declines in HvG clones occurring early post-transplant were associated with peak circulating GvH clone levels. Those patients showing graft-donor T cell macrochimerism displayed high graft-versus-host to host-versus-graft clonal ratios in allografts.

Using immunoSEQ multiplex PCR, the repertoire was profiled, and TCRdb retains in-frame clones only, with some absent. This sample has about 91,000 clones, with 80% to 95% found just once. The origin of this receptor is a human donor who was the organ donor for an intestinal transplant. The chain joins TRBV30 to TRBJ1-3, with D maybe TRBD1 (5 bases). This specimen consisted of unstimulated CD4+ T cells sorted from spleen or lymph node cells, obtained before transplant. CDR3 sequence reads: CAWSRWGLSSGNTIYF. As DNA, the CDR3 is TGTGCCTGGAGCCGGTGGGGACTTTCCTCTGGAAACACCATATATTTT.